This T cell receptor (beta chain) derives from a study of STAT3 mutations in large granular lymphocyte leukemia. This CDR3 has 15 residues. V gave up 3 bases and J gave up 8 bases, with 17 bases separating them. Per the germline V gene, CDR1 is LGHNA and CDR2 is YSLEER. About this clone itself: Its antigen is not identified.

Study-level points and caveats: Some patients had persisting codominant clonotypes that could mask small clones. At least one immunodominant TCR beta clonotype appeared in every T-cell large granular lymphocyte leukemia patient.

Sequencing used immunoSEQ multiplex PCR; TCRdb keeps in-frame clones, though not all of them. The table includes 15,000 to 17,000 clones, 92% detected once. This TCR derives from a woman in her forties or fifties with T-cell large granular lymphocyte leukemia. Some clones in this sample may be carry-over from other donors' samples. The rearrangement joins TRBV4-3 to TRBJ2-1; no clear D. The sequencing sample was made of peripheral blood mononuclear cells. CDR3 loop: CASSQDHYPFDEQFF. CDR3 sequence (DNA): TGCGCCAGCAGCCAGGACCATTATCCATTCGATGAGCAGTTCTTC.